A single sample gave rise to the 26 T cell receptor beta chains below, sequenced in a study of blood T cell repertoires in COVID-19. The table came from immunoSEQ multiplex PCR; TCRdb's copy has only in-frame clones and leaves some out. The sample includes tens of thousands of clones, 65% to 85% seen only once; the top ten take 16%. Sequenced input: peripheral blood. All receptors come from a man aged 35 to 55 with acute or convalescent COVID-19.

This chain connects TRBV6-5 to TRBJ1-4; 7 bases align to TRBD1. V lost 5 bases to trimming and J lost 4 bases; unmatched junction nucleotides: 4. The CDR3 runs 14 residues. CDR1 and CDR2 from the germline V gene are MNHEY and SVGAGI. The DNA of the CDR3 is TGTGCCAGCAGTCCGGGACAGAATAATGAAAAACTGTTTTTT. Its translation: CASSPGQNNEKLFF.

The chain couples TRBV6-5 to TRBJ1-5, with D maybe TRBD1 (5 bases). Germline CDR1 reads MNHEY; CDR2 reads SVGAGI. This CDR3 region has 15 residues. Between the trimmed V and J ends, which lost 6 bases and 0 bases, there was a span of 12 bases. CDR3 in amino acids: CASRDSTVSNQPQHF. CDR3 coding DNA: TGTGCCAGCAGAGACTCGACAGTTAGCAATCAGCCCCAGCATTTT.

Turning to this clone: At one end, the junction sequence differs from germline, possibly due to a read error. The rearrangement joins TRBV27 to TRBJ2-7; 10 bases align to TRBD2. The germline V gene encodes CDR1 MNHEY and CDR2 SMNVEV (reference sequence). This CDR3 is 13 amino acids long. CDR3 in amino acids: CASSGTSDPRSHF. The CDR3 DNA follows: TGTGCCAGCAGTGGGACTAGCGATCCTAGGTCGCACTTC.

The chain has TRBV18 and TRBJ1-5; 7 bases are shared with TRBD1. This CDR3 region has 13 residues. Looked up from germline, CDR1 is KGHSH and CDR2 is LQKENI. V lost 6 bases, J lost 12 bases, and 11 bases stayed unmatched. In DNA, the CDR3 is TGTGCCAGCTCTTTTGACAGGGTGACTCTCCAGCATTTT. It codes for CASSFDRVTLQHF.

The chain recombines TRBV2 with TRBJ1-1, with 8 bases aligning to TRBD1. The trim removed 6 bases at V and 1 base at J, leaving 4 bases unmatched. Germline CDR1 is SNHLY and CDR2 is FYNNEI. There are 14 residues in the CDR3. CDR3 region: CASSRQGTNTEAFF. CDR3 bases: TGTGCCAGCAGCAGACAGGGGACGAACACTGAAGCTTTCTTT.

The genes are TRBV9 and TRBJ1-5; the match to TRBD1 covers 7 bases. CDR3 length: 15 amino acids. From germline, CDR1 is SGDLS and CDR2 YYNGEE. After removal of 1 base from V and 5 bases from J, the junction contained 6 bases not matched to a gene. The CDR3 region has the DNA TGTGCCAGCAGCGTATCGGTCCAGGGGGATCAGCCCCAGCATTTT. Encoded protein: CASSVSVQGDQPQHF. The full variable domain, with the rest looked up from reference TRBV9 and TRBJ1-5, is DSGVTQTPKHLITATGQRVTLRCSPRSGDLSVYWYQQSLDQGLQFLIQYYNGEERAKGNILERFSAQQFPDLHSELNLSSLELGDSALYFCASSVSVQGDQPQHFGDGTRLSIL.

The chain employs TRBV19 and TRBJ2-1, with 10 bases that match TRBD1. Germline loops: CDR1 LNHDA, CDR2 SQIVND (reference sequence). Germline trimming cut 7 bases from V and 7 bases from J; bases unmatched to any gene: 13. CDR3 size: 16 residues. The CDR3 bases are TGTGCCAGTACTAAGGCCCCGGGACAGGGGACGAATGAGCAGTTCTTC. This codes for CASTKAPGQGTNEQFF.

This clone has a handful of counts. The chain employs TRBV15 and TRBJ2-3; TRBD2 aligns across 7 bases. V was pared by 7 bases and J by 0 bases, with 7 bases of the junction left unmatched. The CDR3 runs 15 residues. Germline values: CDR1 LNHNV, CDR2 YYDKDF (reference sequence). The CDR3, as DNA: TGTGCCACCAAGGGTTGGGGGGGAAGCACAGATACGCAGTATTTT. Translating it yields CATKGWGGSTDTQYF.

The rearrangement joins TRBV6-6 to TRBJ2-7, with 9 bases aligning to TRBD2. V was clipped by 8 bases and J by 3 bases; unmatched bases: 5. Germline values: CDR1 MNHNY, CDR2 SVGAGI (reference sequence). CDR3 length: 13 amino acids. Written as DNA, the CDR3 is TGTGCCAGCCGAGCGGGGGGAATCTACGAGCAGTACGTC. It translates to CASRAGGIYEQYV.

This chain joins TRBV7-7 and TRBJ2-5; weak D call: TRBD2 (7 bases). This CDR3 spans 13 amino acids. Looked up from germline, CDR1 is SSHAT and CDR2 is FNYEAQ (reference sequence). The V end lost 8 bases, the J end lost 5 bases, and 15 bases lay between the germline ends. Here the CDR3 reads CASSRGAEETQYF. CDR3 nucleotide sequence: TGTGCCAGCTCCCGGGGGGCCGAGGAGACCCAGTACTTC.

The rearrangement uses TRBV24-1 and TRBJ2-4, with 12 nucleotides matching TRBD2. Germline V gene sequence: CDR1 KGHDR, CDR2 SFDVKD. CDR3 length: 16 residues. With V trimmed by 2 bases and J by 8 bases, 6 bases remained unmatched. The CDR3 DNA reads as TGTGCCACCAGTGATTCTGGACTAGCGGGGTTTGACATTCAGTACTTC. This sequence encodes CATSDSGLAGFDIQYF.

CDR3 region: CASSSGQSGNTIYF. As DNA, the CDR3 is TGTGCCAGCAGTTCGGGACAGTCTGGAAACACCATATATTTT. The chain is built from TRBV6-6 and TRBJ1-3, with 7 bases matching TRBD1. Germline CDR1 and CDR2: MNHNY and SVGAGI (reference sequence). The CDR3 loop spans 14 amino acids. V gave up 4 bases and J gave up 1 base; unmatched junction bases: 1.

The chain has TRBV27 and TRBJ2-7, with 8 bases identical to TRBD1. CDR1 MNHEY and CDR2 SMNVEV come from the germline V gene (reference sequence). The V gene end was trimmed by 6 bases and the J gene end by 2 bases; junction bases not matched to a gene: 3. The CDR3 is made up of 13 amino acids. The CDR3 protein is CASRRTGTYEQYF. CDR3 bases: TGTGCCAGCAGGCGGACAGGGACCTACGAGCAGTACTTC.

J is TRBJ1-1 and V is TRBV5-1, with D possibly matching TRBD1 (6 bases). CDR1 and CDR2 from the germline V gene are SGHRS and YFSETQ. CDR3 length: 14 residues. V lost 3 bases, J lost 4 bases, and 13 bases lay in between. CDR3 nucleotide sequence: TGCGCCAGCAGCTCCCTGAGGGGGTTCACTGAAGCTTTCTTT. This sequence encodes CASSSLRGFTEAFF.

This clone showed up just once. The chain recombines TRBV21-1 with TRBJ2-5; the D call in the table, TRBD1, was not verified against the DNA. TRBV21-1 counts as a pseudogene. The CDR3 extends over 13 amino acids. The CDR3 here is CARLLGDQETQYF. CDR3 nucleotide sequence: TGTGCCAGATTGTTGGGCGATCAAGAGACCCAGTACTTC.

V is TRBV30 and J is TRBJ1-5, with D perhaps TRBD1 (5 bases). Germline V CDR1 and CDR2: GTSNPN, SVGIG (reference sequence). This CDR3 region has 13 residues. The V end was cut by 2 bases, the J end by 7 bases, with 12 bases between. The CDR3 nucleotides read TGTGCCTGGAGTTCTGGGGCAGGGCAGCCCCAGCATTTT. Translating it yields CAWSSGAGQPQHF.

On this clone: This same CDR3 is encoded by further DNA sequences in the sample. The chain carries TRBV27 and TRBJ2-7, with D perhaps TRBD1 (5 bases). CDR3 length: 12 amino acids. Germline V gene lookup returns CDR1 MNHEY and CDR2 SMNVEV (reference sequence). The V end was cut by 6 bases, the J end by 0 bases, with 6 bases between. CDR3 sequence (DNA): TGTGCCAGCAGAGACAGCTCCTACGAGCAGTACTTC. Amino acids: CASRDSSYEQYF.

This sequence joins TRBV2 and TRBJ1-3; the D gene is possibly TRBD1 (6 bases). The length of the CDR3 is 14 residues. The V end lost 7 bases, the J end lost 4 bases, and 14 bases lay between the germline ends. Looked up from germline, CDR1 is SNHLY and CDR2 is FYNNEI. CDR3 residues: CASNGGLKGNTIYF. CDR3 nucleotides: TGTGCCAGCAACGGGGGGCTGAAAGGAAACACCATATATTTT.

The chain is built from TRBV7-2 and TRBJ2-4, with a possible D match to TRBD2 (6 bases). Germline assignment: CDR1 SGHTA and CDR2 FQGNSA. Trimming stripped 6 bases from V and 6 bases from J, with 18 bases between. The CDR3 consists of 15 residues. Here the CDR3 reads CASSTTRGPTNIQYF. DNA for the CDR3: TGTGCCAGCAGTACTACGCGGGGTCCAACAAACATTCAGTACTTC.

The rearrangement uses TRBV9 and TRBJ2-5, with D possibly matching TRBD1 (6 bases). The CDR3 spans 18 residues. Trimming left V 0 bases short and J 1 base short, with 19 bases between. The germline V gene encodes CDR1 SGDLS and CDR2 YYNGEE. The CDR3, as DNA: TGTGCCAGCAGCGTAGGTTTTGGGACACAGCCTAGCCAAGAGACCCAGTACTTC. This gives the protein CASSVGFGTQPSQETQYF. Looking up the rest from reference TRBV9 and TRBJ2-5 gives the full variable domain: DSGVTQTPKHLITATGQRVTLRCSPRSGDLSVYWYQQSLDQGLQFLIQYYNGEERAKGNILERFSAQQFPDLHSELNLSSLELGDSALYFCASSVGFGTQPSQETQYFGPGTRLLVL.

This clone was recorded only once. This chain joins TRBV15 and TRBJ2-7, with D maybe TRBD2 (6 bases). This CDR3 has 11 residues. Germline V CDR1 and CDR2: LNHNV, YYDKDF (reference sequence). V was cut by 8 bases and J by 6 bases, with 11 bases left in between. The CDR3 DNA follows: TGTGCCACCGCCGGGAGAACCGAGCAGTACTTC. It encodes CATAGRTEQYF.

The CDR3 bases are TGTGCCAGCAGTGAAGCGCGGGGCCCCCAAGAGACCCAGTACTTC. Protein: CASSEARGPQETQYF. V usage is TRBV6-1 and J usage is TRBJ2-5; weak D call: TRBD2 (6 bases). This CDR3 has 15 residues. Trimming removed 0 bases at V and 1 base at J, with 9 bases between. Germline V gene sequence: CDR1 MNHNS, CDR2 SASEGT.

This clone was seen a handful of times. The chain combines TRBV6-7 with TRBJ1-3; D uncertain. TRBV6-7 falls under the ORF class, with uncertain function. The CDR3 is made up of 15 amino acids. Deletions cut 8 bases from V and 0 bases from J, with 14 bases between. The CDR3, as DNA: TGTGCCAGCGTCGGCCCTCGGGTCTCTGGAAACACCATATATTTT. It encodes CASVGPRVSGNTIYF.

The CDR3 protein is CASSWTGRAVSTEAFF. In nucleotides, the CDR3 is TGTGCCAGCAGCTGGACAGGGAGGGCCGTGAGCACTGAAGCTTTCTTT. The gene calls are TRBV5-6 and TRBJ1-1, with TRBD1 matching over 8 bases. Trimming at V came to 3 bases and at J to 4 bases, leaving 11 bases not matched to a gene. Germline assignment: CDR1 SGHDT and CDR2 YYEEEE. The CDR3 consists of 16 residues. The full variable domain, in which reference TRBV5-6 and TRBJ1-1 provide the parts outside the CDR3, is DAGVTQSPTHLIKTRGQQVTLRCSPKSGHDTVSWYQQALGQGPQFIFQYYEEEERQRGNFPDRFSGHQFPNYSSELNVNALLLGDSALYLCASSWTGRAVSTEAFFGQGTRLTVV.

The chain couples TRBV9 to TRBJ1-6; tentative D call: TRBD1 (6 bases). CDR1 is SGDLS, CDR2 YYNGEE, per germline. Deletions cut 3 bases from V and 7 bases from J, with 20 bases between. The CDR3 totals 17 residues. The CDR3 loop is CASSEEMSGHRNSPLHF. The CDR3, as DNA: TGTGCCAGCAGCGAAGAGATGTCGGGACACCGAAATTCACCCCTCCACTTT.

The chain has TRBV2 and TRBJ2-1; TRBD2 matches 7 bases. The trim removed 4 bases at V and 3 bases at J, leaving 6 bases unmatched. CDR1 is SNHLY and CDR2 is FYNNEI in the germline V gene. CDR3 length: 15 amino acids. The chain's CDR3 is CASSALAGVYNEQFF. The DNA for the CDR3 is TGTGCCAGCAGTGCCCTGGCGGGGGTCTACAATGAGCAGTTCTTC.